This T cell receptor beta chain was found in a study of T cell repertoires in cytomegalovirus infection. Study summary: Based on public TCR beta signatures, there were indications of CMV infection and of a matching HLA type. Study outcomes and limitations: Dominating the ex vivo response were TCR beta clonotypes that were CMV-specific and HLA-C-restricted.

As concerns this clonotype: Its antigen is not identified.

MiXCR was run by TCRdb on the reads, yielding one entry per CDR3 protein. The sample carries roughly 500,000 distinct CDR3 sequences, about 39% recorded once. V lost 7 bases and J lost 7; bases outside the gene matches: 5. CDR1 and CDR2 from the germline V gene are SEHNR and FQNEAQ (reference sequence). This CDR3 comprises 14 residues. Sequences were derived from cultured PBMCs, sampled from culture after CMV antigen stimulation. The receptor was derived from a human donor in good health (CMV status not recorded). Some clones in this sample may be carry-over from other donors' samples. V gene TRBV7-9 combines with J gene TRBJ2-1, with 12 bases that match TRBD1. The CDR3 DNA follows: TGTGCCAGCAAGGGACAGGGGGCTAGGAATGAGCAGTTCTTC. Its protein product is CASKGQGARNEQFF.